The rows below give T cell receptor beta chains drawn from one sample of a study of cytomegalovirus exposure and HLA in healthy donors. Repertoires were generated with immunoSEQ multiplex PCR, while TCRdb's copy carries only in-frame clones and drops some. This table holds about 170,000 clones, 77% found once. The sequenced material came from PBMCs. The receptors were gathered from a female donor in good health and CMV-seronegative. CDR3s include the opening cysteine and the closing phenylalanine or tryptophan. The order of the fields is V gene, CDR3 protein.

>TRBV19
CASSIEEGVGNQPQHF
>TRBV9
CASSAGAYPQPQHF
>TRBV10-3
CAISDLAGGQETQYF
>TRBV19
CASSINGPGGAEAFF
>TRBV1
CTSSQRLAGSYNEQFF
>TRBV5-8
CASSLTGFSYEQYF
>TRBV7-2
CASSLSGGHTEAFF
>TRBV5-6
CASSWTGVADTQYF
>TRBV28
CASSFSILEETGNTEAFF
>TRBV4-1
CASSRSGAFSYEQYF
>TRBV6-5
CASSYGGTYEQYF
>TRBV9
CASSVASQGSGGNTIYF
>TRBV5-6
CASMDMKRQGITGELFF
>TRBV15
CATSREGGGTEAFF
>TRBV4-2
CASSPRRFSGGYTF
>TRBV18
CASSPRDRVDGTIYF
>TRBV14
CASSPREGEQYF
>TRBV6-4
CASKQESGANVLTF
>TRBV27
CASSIGLAVSTDTQYF
>TRBV4-1
CASSQDRNRDRVGTGELFF
>TRBV7-8
CASSLGYRGGNEQFF
>TRBV28
CGSGVYGYTF
>TRBV27
CASTPQGERRNTEAFF
>TRBV7-2
CASSQTGFSYNEQFF
>TRBV11-2
CASSLAGNQPQHF
>TRBV5-1
CASSPLASGRTYEQYF
>TRBV19
CASTLYEGANQPQHF
>TRBV4-2
CASSQGGGGNTIYF
>TRBV5-1
CASSITGNSPLHF
>TRBV19
CASSLVSSYEQYF
>TRBV6-5
CASSNIAGNQETQYF
>TRBV19
CASSIGGQGTGELFF
>TRBV7-9
CASSAGRLGYEQYF
>TRBV9
CASSVLQGEGEQYF
>TRBV5-1
CASSLGGGESSYNEQFF
>TRBV21-1
CASSKLREGQQPQHF
>TRBV28
CASSLHQDRPTGELFF
>TRBV6-5
CASSTPDKSYEQYF
>TRBV7-2
CASSPQSRGPGNTIYF
>TRBV27
CASSLAGQTYYEQYF
>TRBV6-1
CASSELGGGRGSYEQYF
>TRBV9
CASSVTSGGLTDTQYF
>TRBV6-1
CASSEIAGDNTGELFF
>TRBV18
CASRLTGPGFYNSPLHF
>TRBV18
CASSGTGTNTEAFF
>TRBV5-4
CASSPQGRDTEAFF
>TRBV19
CASSILAGGEGDTQYF